This T cell receptor (beta chain) was recovered during a study of regulatory T cells in long-lasting Graves disease (dated by TCRdb to 2020 to 2022). With respect to the entire study: Patients with newly diagnosed Graves' disease had been on antithyroid drugs for under 3 months. Peripheral blood TCR sequencing and RNA sequencing compared persistent Graves' disease patients with newly diagnosed Graves' disease patients. The study was registered as a clinical trial and conducted in China. TCR sequencing covered 13 persistent and approximately 20 newly diagnosed Graves' disease patients, some 33 samples in total. What the study reported, not specific to this receptor: Only peripheral blood was studied, because thyroid tissue, the primary lesion, was inaccessible. Compared with newly diagnosed patients, patients with persistent Graves' disease had lower TCR Shannon entropy and fewer highly expanded clones, which suggests clonal expansion. Only the TCR beta chain was sequenced and analyzed. As a limitation, the authors acknowledged that the small sample size may reduce accuracy. Preferential use of TRBV28, TRBJ1-2 and TRBJ2-5 was observed in persistent disease, whereas TRBV20-1 and TRBJ2-1 were favored in newly diagnosed disease. A larger number of public clonotypes was shared among persistent patients (2,741) than among newly diagnosed patients (about 990).

For CDR1 and CDR2, the germline V gene lists KGHDR and SFDVKD. From the cysteine through the phenylalanine, the CDR3 covers 19 amino acids. Left in the record is the CDR3 DNA by itself, 57 bases read in frame from the first base. From V the trimming removes 1 base and from J it removes 4 bases, while the gene matches leave 13 bases of the junction unaccounted for. What the time point label conveys for this sample: newly diagnosed GD, antithyroid drugs for less than 3 months. RNA was extracted from PBMCs in TRIzol for both TCR sequencing and RNA sequencing. The diagnosis of Graves' disease was made according to American Thyroid Association guidelines. Patients for the study were recruited at an endocrinology department in Xi'an, China. Each patient gave roughly 8.4 milliliters of peripheral blood, collected in an EDTA anticoagulant tube. PBMCs were isolated by Ficoll Paque Plus density gradient separation without further T cell sorting. An Agilent 2100 Bioanalyzer and agarose gel were used to assess RNA quality, and a NanoDrop 2000 was used to measure RNA concentration.

The library was produced with multiplex PCR. Instrument used: Illumina HiSeq 4000. To build TCR beta libraries, CDR3 regions were amplified by Arm-PCR using iRepertoire HTBI primers. Before sequencing, the PCR products underwent gel purification. Turning to the authors' computational methods: A total of 62 TRBV and some 15 TRBJ segments were identified across samples and were used for gene usage analysis of CDR3 amino acid clonotypes. COPE and FqMerger were used to merge filtered high-quality paired reads into contigs. BLAST was used to align contigs to IMGT TRBV, TRBD and TRBJ reference genes, and CDR3 was defined according to IMGT. Any clonotype with a frequency above 0.1% was classified as a highly expanded clone. Shannon entropy served as the measure of repertoire diversity, while the Gini coefficient captured V-J evenness. Public clonotypes were defined as clonotypes shared by more than one individual. The raw public data were reprocessed by TCRdb itself: fastp quality trimming at Q25, MiXCR clonotype calling, in-frame beta chains only. Rows matching on CDR3 protein sequence are summarized as one entry with the most common DNA and genes. The V and J calls come from TCRdb's annotation, not from the publication. The sample table lists more than 450,000 distinct CDR3 sequences, around 15% of them with a count of one. The ten largest clones add up to 10% to 15% of the sample.

This clonotype was seen only a few times. No antigen is known for it. Base qualities are not recorded, but no much larger clone differs from it by a single base. These same records also appear under a second study, on T cells in Graves' hyperthyroidism and ophthalmopathy. The second study's paper adds: Stable Graves' hyperthyroidism was defined as no progression to ophthalmopathy during 18 months of follow-up. Hyperthyroidism patients were newly diagnosed, with disease duration under 2 months, and aged 18 to 65 years. Exclusion was applied to patients with uncontrolled infections, other autoimmune diseases, pregnancy or lactation. Clinical symptoms, serum thyroxine and TRAb, thyroid ultrasound, and orbital computed tomography formed the basis for the diagnoses. A first-round RT-PCR of the TCR CDR3 used the HTBI primer set with the Qiagen OneStep RT-PCR kit. Most expanded thyroid clonotypes (frequency above 0.001) were also detected in blood, suggesting blood repertoires may reflect thyroid immune responses. A model built on a 13 V-J signature distinguished ophthalmopathy from stable hyperthyroidism, reaching 87.88% sensitivity and under 84% specificity in cross-validation and 80%/75% in testing. During validation, the model predicted progression to ophthalmopathy a median of about 6.5 months ahead of onset, with roughly 65% sensitivity and roughly 75% specificity. TCR V-J signatures able to tell the groups apart were searched for in a discovery cohort of 90 to 100 patients, of whom about 40 had Graves' ophthalmopathy and about 60 had stable Graves' hyperthyroidism. An independent validation cohort of fewer than 20 hyperthyroidism patients and more than 15 patients who later progressed to ophthalmopathy tested prospective prediction of ophthalmopathy. The 100 or so discovery patients were divided at random into training and test sets in a 7:3 ratio. In addition, the study compared T-cell repertoires in thyroid tissue and in blood from roughly six Graves' hyperthyroidism patients. After blood sampling, hyperthyroidism patients were treated with methimazole at a starting dose of 30 mg daily, and ophthalmopathy patients were treated with high-dose intravenous methylprednisolone. Libraries were constructed in a second round of multiplex PCR, after which size selection and purification were performed. Libraries were sequenced paired-end with 100 bp reads on an Illumina HiSeq2000. Raw data were processed with SOAPnuke, discarding reads with adapters, uncalled bases, mean Phred below 15, or no exact constant-primer or identifier match. COPE v1.2.5 was used to merge the high-quality paired reads, and each unique nucleotide sequence was defined as a clonotype. MiTCR v1.1 was used to align clonotypes to the IMGT TRBV, TRBD and TRBJ reference segments. Only V-J combinations with frequency above 0.0001, covering 99% to 99.2% of repertoires, were analysed. A TCS score was defined as the ratio between F50 (clonal expansion) and ExV (chaos), using BLOSUM62-based TCRdist between CDR3 peptides within each V-J. Welch's t-statistics and random forest reduced 500 to 550 V-J features to 10 to 15, which were used in a naive Bayes classifier (R e1071). Sample size was not statistically predetermined, and blinding of investigators to group allocation was not performed. According to the paper, TCR Vbeta CDR3 sequencing was carried out on about 140 peripheral blood samples, which came from 40 to 45 ophthalmopathy, about 75 hyperthyroidism and approximately 17 progressor patients.

The specimen comprised peripheral blood mononuclear cells (PBMCs), sampled at new diagnosis, from a patient treated with antithyroid drugs. This receptor chain uses TRBV24-1 and TRBJ2-4; 9 bases in between match TRBD2. The clonotype was recovered from a man in his forties with Graves disease. Donor details come from another sample of the same person, matched by shared clones. The nucleotide sequence is TGTGCCACCAGTGATTTAGGGCTAGCGGGACTTTGGAAAAAAAACATTCAGTACTTC. Its translation is CATSDLGLAGLWKKNIQYF.